This T cell receptor beta chain was sequenced during a study of identifying expanded T cells in peripheral blood. Whole-study results and caveats: Clone count variance between roughly 2-week samples rose with total template count. Differentially abundant clones: about 1.1 between replicates, 15 to 17 at approximately two weeks, less than 25 at four.

Measured with immunoSEQ multiplex PCR; TCRdb has only the in-frame clones, and not every one. The sample lists about 86,000 clones, roughly 81% seen once, with 3.5% to 5% in the top ten. No infections or other immune events were documented during collection. Points on this clone: No antigen is known for it.

Germline values: CDR1 SGHNT, CDR2 YYREEE (reference sequence). V lost 0 bases, J lost 0 bases, and 7 bases lay in between. CDR3 length equals 14 residues. The rearrangement uses TRBV5-4 and TRBJ2-7; perhaps TRBD1 as D (5 bases). Sequenced input: blood. The TCR was taken from a person aged 18 to 70 in good health. The CDR3 sequence: CASSLGQSSYEQYF. CDR3 DNA: TGTGCCAGCAGCTTGGGACAGAGCTCCTACGAGCAGTACTTC.